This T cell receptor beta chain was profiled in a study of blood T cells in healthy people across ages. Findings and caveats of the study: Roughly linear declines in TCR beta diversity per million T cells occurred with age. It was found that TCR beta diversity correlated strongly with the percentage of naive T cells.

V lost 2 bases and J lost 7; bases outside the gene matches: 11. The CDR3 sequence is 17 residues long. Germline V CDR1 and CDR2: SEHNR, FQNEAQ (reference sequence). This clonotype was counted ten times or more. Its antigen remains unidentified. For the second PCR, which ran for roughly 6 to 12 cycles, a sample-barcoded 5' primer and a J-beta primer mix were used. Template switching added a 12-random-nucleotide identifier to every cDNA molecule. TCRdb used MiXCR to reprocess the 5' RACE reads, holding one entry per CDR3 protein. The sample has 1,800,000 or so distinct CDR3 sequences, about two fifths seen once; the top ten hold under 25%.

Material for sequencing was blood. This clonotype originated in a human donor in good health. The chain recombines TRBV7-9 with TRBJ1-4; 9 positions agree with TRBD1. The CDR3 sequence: CASSLPDRGLYGEKLFF. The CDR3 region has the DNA TGTGCCAGCAGCTTACCCGACAGGGGGTTGTACGGTGAAAAACTGTTTTTT. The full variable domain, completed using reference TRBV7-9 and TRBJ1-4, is DTGVSQNPRHKITKRGQNVTFRCDPISEHNRLYWYRQTLGQGPEFLTYFQNEAQLEKSRLLSDRFSAERPKGSFSTLEIQRTEQGDSAMYLCASSLPDRGLYGEKLFFGSGTQLSVL.